Each of the 20 T cell receptor beta chains below was sequenced from the same sample in a study of blood T cell repertoires in COVID-19. Libraries were prepared by immunoSEQ multiplex PCR; TCRdb keeps only in-frame clonotypes and omits some of them. Of tens of thousands of clones listed, 85% to 90% are singletons. The sample was peripheral blood. The receptors here all came from a man aged 55 to 69 with active COVID-19.

The chain uses TRBV19 and TRBJ1-1; 7 bases fit TRBD1. The V gene's germline CDR1 is LNHDA and CDR2 SQIVND (reference sequence). Losses at the gene ends were 3 bases for V and 3 bases for J; bases not matched to a gene: 10. CDR3 length: 16 residues. The CDR3 sequence is CASSIAETGSDTEAFF. CDR3 nucleotide sequence: TGTGCCAGTAGTATCGCAGAGACAGGGTCCGACACTGAAGCTTTCTTT.

This clone was recorded a few times. The V call is TRBV27, the J call TRBJ2-7, with D possibly TRBD1 on 6 matching bases. This CDR3 spans 14 amino acids. Germline CDR1 is MNHEY and CDR2 is SMNVEV (reference sequence). The ends were cut back, 8 bases at V and 2 bases at J, with 16 bases in the middle. CDR3 region: CASSPGTKAYEQYF. CDR3 DNA: TGTGCCAGCTCACCCGGGACAAAAGCCTACGAGCAGTACTTC.

The chain joins TRBV7-9 to TRBJ1-4; D not certain. The CDR3 covers 17 residues. V was trimmed by 1 base and J by 5 bases, leaving 17 bases between them. Germline values: CDR1 SEHNR, CDR2 FQNEAQ (reference sequence). CDR3 amino acids: CASSLGAVNRGNEKLFF. CDR3 nucleotides: TGTGCCAGCAGCTTAGGAGCCGTTAACAGAGGGAATGAAAAACTGTTTTTT.

V is TRBV6-1 and J is TRBJ1-4; 7 positions agree with TRBD1. This CDR3 contains 14 residues. The germline V gene encodes CDR1 MNHNS and CDR2 SASEGT. V dropped 3 bases and J dropped 8; count of bases not matched to a gene: 6. CDR3 residues: CASSEGDSDEKLFF. CDR3 DNA sequence: TGTGCCAGCAGTGAGGGGGACAGTGACGAAAAACTGTTTTTT.

V and J are TRBV5-1 and TRBJ2-5; 8 bases are shared with TRBD2. The length of the CDR3 is 14 residues. Trimming cost V 6 bases and J 5 bases; bases outside gene matches: 9. Germline loops: CDR1 SGHRS, CDR2 YFSETQ. CDR3 sequence reads: CASTRSGSRETQYF. The CDR3 coding sequence is TGCGCCAGCACCCGAAGCGGGAGCCGGGAGACCCAGTACTTC. Using reference TRBV5-1 and TRBJ2-5 for the parts outside the CDR3, the full variable domain is KAGVTQTPRYLIKTRGQQVTLSCSPISGHRSVSWYQQTPGQGLQFLFEYFSETQRNKGNFPGRFSGRQFSNSRSEMNVSTLELGDSALYLCASTRSGSRETQYFGPGTRLLVL.

The chain links TRBV19 to TRBJ2-2; 7 nucleotides line up with TRBD1. Germline lookup yields CDR1 LNHDA and CDR2 SQIVND (reference sequence). V lost 9 bases and J lost 7; bases outside the gene matches: 11. The CDR3 runs 14 residues. CDR3 amino acids: CASRSQGVVGELFF. For the CDR3, the DNA is TGTGCCAGCCGTTCCCAGGGGGTGGTCGGGGAGCTGTTTTTT.

This chain joins TRBV28 and TRBJ2-1; 8 bases are a match to TRBD2. The CDR3 contains 21 residues. V shed 6 bases, J shed 8 bases, and the junction held 30 bases outside the gene matches. The germline CDR1 and CDR2 sequences are MDHEN and SYDVKM. The CDR3 nucleotides read TGTGCCAGCAGCCCCGCGGGGGGAGCGGGCGGGAGTCGAGTCCTTGCTCATGAGCAGTTCTTC. It encodes CASSPAGGAGGSRVLAHEQFF.

The chain has TRBV21-1 and TRBJ1-5. TRBV21-1 is marked as a pseudogene. The CDR3 covers 18 residues. CDR3 in amino acids: CASSKSGGLSKDDQPQHF. The CDR3 bases are TGTGCCAGCAGCAAATCGGGGGGCCTCTCAAAGGACGATCAGCCCCAGCATTTT.

V is TRBV28 and J is TRBJ2-7, with 11 positions matching TRBD1. V shed 3 bases and J 7 bases; nucleotides not matched to a gene: 5. This CDR3 is 14 amino acids long. Germline V gives CDR1 MDHEN, CDR2 SYDVKM. The CDR3 protein is CASSFWTGGLEQYF. CDR3 sequence (DNA): TGTGCCAGCAGTTTCTGGACAGGGGGCTTGGAGCAGTACTTC.

The chain recombines TRBV20-1 with TRBJ2-7; D unresolved. The CDR3 spans 11 residues. Germline V CDR1 and CDR2: DFQATT, SNEGSKA (reference sequence). Deletions cut 5 bases from V and 3 bases from J, with 8 bases between. The CDR3 DNA sequence: TGCAGTGCTTTCAGGATCTACGAGCAGTACTTC. Its protein is CSAFRIYEQYF.

The rearrangement joins TRBV15 to TRBJ2-7; TRBD2 might be the D (6 bases). With 4 bases removed from V and 9 bases from J, the gap between germline ends came to 16 bases. Germline CDR1 is LNHNV and CDR2 is YYDKDF (reference sequence). CDR3 length: 13 residues. CDR3 sequence reads: CATSTRLELGQYF. Here the CDR3 DNA reads TGTGCCACCAGCACTCGACTAGAGCTTGGGCAGTACTTC.

The chain employs TRBV4-3 and TRBJ2-3, with TRBD2 identical over 12 bases. The germline V gene has CDR1 LGHNA and CDR2 YSLEER. The CDR3 length is 15 residues. V was pared by 4 bases and J by 7 bases, with 6 bases of the junction left unmatched. The CDR3: CASSPSGRAVNTQYF. The DNA of the CDR3 is TGCGCCAGCAGCCCTAGCGGGAGGGCCGTAAATACGCAGTATTTT.

Only a few counts were recorded for this clone. The chain links TRBV28 to TRBJ2-7; D is perhaps TRBD2 (6 bases). V lost 2 bases to trimming and J lost 0 bases, with 17 bases between them. The germline V gene has CDR1 MDHEN and CDR2 SYDVKM. CDR3 length: 17 amino acids. In nucleotides, the CDR3 is TGTGCCAGCAGTTTACGGGACTCCGATCTCTACTCCTACGAGCAGTACTTC. This encodes CASSLRDSDLYSYEQYF.

The chain employs TRBV30 and TRBJ1-5; possibly TRBD1 for D (5 bases). V gave up 0 bases and J gave up 7 bases, with 7 bases separating them. This CDR3 region has 12 residues. CDR1 and CDR2 from the germline V gene are GTSNPN and SVGIG (reference sequence). CDR3 loop: CAWSVRGQPQHF. CDR3 DNA: TGTGCCTGGAGTGTACGGGGGCAGCCCCAGCATTTT.

The rearrangement joins TRBV2 to TRBJ1-5, with 8 nucleotides matching TRBD1. Losses at the gene ends were 4 bases for V and 6 bases for J; bases not matched to a gene: 5. This CDR3 region has 14 residues. Germline CDR1 reads SNHLY; CDR2 reads FYNNEI. The CDR3 DNA reads TGTGCCAGCAGTGCGGACAGGGCGGGTCAGCCCCAGCATTTT. Protein product: CASSADRAGQPQHF.

The sample holds one count of this clone. This rearrangement joins TRBV10-3 to TRBJ2-1; 7 bases fit TRBD1. V was clipped by 2 bases and J by 6 bases; unmatched bases: 4. Germline CDR1 reads ENHRY; CDR2 reads SYGVKD. This CDR3 comprises 14 residues. DNA for the CDR3: TGTGCCATCAGTGAGGGAAGACAGGGCAATGAGCAGTTCTTC. As protein: CAISEGRQGNEQFF.

The chain uses TRBV18 and TRBJ1-5; possible D gene TRBD1, 6 bases. This CDR3 spans 14 amino acids. Germline V gives CDR1 KGHSH, CDR2 LQKENI. V was trimmed by 3 bases and J by 9 bases, leaving 15 bases between them. The CDR3 region is CASSPGQSSLPQHF. Here the CDR3 DNA reads TGTGCCAGCTCACCTGGACAGTCCTCGCTGCCCCAGCATTTT.

The rearrangement uses TRBV28 and TRBJ2-7; 7 bases align to TRBD2. CDR3 length: 14 amino acids. J gave up 4 bases and V 6 bases, and 9 bases lay outside the gene matches. Germline-derived CDR1 and CDR2 are MDHEN and SYDVKM. The CDR3 protein is CASRTSGKGYEQYF. The CDR3 nucleotides read TGTGCCAGCAGGACGAGCGGGAAAGGGTACGAGCAGTACTTC.

The chain links TRBV4-1 to TRBJ2-5, with TRBD2 matching over 8 bases. This CDR3 contains 15 residues. Trimming cost V 1 base and J 5 bases; bases outside gene matches: 6. Germline-derived CDR1 and CDR2 are MGHRA and YSYEKL. The CDR3 loop is CASSQGAGEGETQYF. The CDR3, as DNA: TGCGCCAGCAGCCAAGGAGCGGGAGAAGGTGAGACCCAGTACTTC.

The genes are TRBV5-1 and TRBJ1-1, with TRBD1 as a possible D gene (6 bases). Germline V lookup: CDR1 SGHRS, CDR2 YFSETQ. The CDR3 totals 15 residues. V dropped 4 bases and J dropped 7 bases, with 20 bases sitting between them. CDR3 coding DNA: TGCGCCAGCAGCCCGCGTGTGGGGGCGCACTATGAAGCTTTCTTT. It specifies CASSPRVGAHYEAFF.